Listed below are T cell receptor beta chains from one sample, sequenced in a study of shared clonotypes between healthy human individuals. The protocol was immunoSEQ multiplex PCR, while the TCRdb copy is restricted to in-frame clones and leaves out a portion. The repertoire holds some 630,000 clones, with around 96% as singletons. The sample consisted of naive CD8+ T cells sorted from blood. The receptors come from a woman aged 25 to 39 in good health. Each CDR3 is given without its conserved first and last residue. The order of the fields is J gene, V gene, CDR3 protein.

TRBJ2-5 | TRBV25-1 | ASSEWGLAIPQAQY
TRBJ2-1 | TRBV28 | ASSLRLIHEQF
TRBJ2-1 | TRBV11-2 | ASSLGLGRGNEQF
TRBJ2-3 | TRBV11-2 | ASSSQHPPSTDTQY
TRBJ1-1 | TRBV5-6 | ASSSGGGTVEAF
TRBJ2-3 | TRBV7-8 | ASSSRLAGVVDTQY
TRBJ2-1 | TRBV27 | ASSSPFRYSYNEQF
TRBJ2-7 | TRBV13 | ASSPGTTPYEQY
TRBJ1-2 | TRBV4-1 | ASSQGVHGYT
TRBJ2-7 | TRBV2 | ASSESAGGPREQY
TRBJ2-7 | TRBV29-1 | SGGPGPSYEQY
TRBJ1-4 | TRBV23-1 | ASPTGGQNEKLF
TRBJ1-5 | TRBV6-5 | ASSYFIGNQPQH
TRBJ2-7 | TRBV27 | ASSLIQGRGGEQY
TRBJ2-3 | TRBV15 | ATSRDLSVPSTDTQY
TRBJ2-3 | TRBV7-9 | ASSTEEGDTDTQY
TRBJ1-1 | TRBV5-5 | ASSFTGQRNTEAF
TRBJ2-1 | TRBV29-1 | SVGRQF
TRBJ2-7 | TRBV13 | ASSLSLAYEQY
TRBJ1-1 | TRBV4-2 | ASSQEEAVPEAF
TRBJ1-2 | TRBV7-2 | ASGGQGVGYT
TRBJ2-1 | TRBV19 | ASSIEPALSYNEQF
TRBJ1-5 | TRBV5-8 | ASSGGWDSGQPQH
TRBJ2-7 | TRBV2 | ARGTGAGGEQY